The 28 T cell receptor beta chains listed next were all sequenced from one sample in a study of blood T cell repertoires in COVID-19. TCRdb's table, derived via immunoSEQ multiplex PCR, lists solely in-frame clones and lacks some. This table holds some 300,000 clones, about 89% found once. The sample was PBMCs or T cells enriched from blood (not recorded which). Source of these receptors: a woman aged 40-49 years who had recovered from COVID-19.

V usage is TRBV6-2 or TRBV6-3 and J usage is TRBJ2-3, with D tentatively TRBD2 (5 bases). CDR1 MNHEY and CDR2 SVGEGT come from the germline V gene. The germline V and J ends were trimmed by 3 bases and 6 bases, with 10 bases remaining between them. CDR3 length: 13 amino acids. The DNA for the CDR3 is TGTGCCAGCAGTTATAGCGAACGTGATACGCAGTATTTT. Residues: CASSYSERDTQYF.

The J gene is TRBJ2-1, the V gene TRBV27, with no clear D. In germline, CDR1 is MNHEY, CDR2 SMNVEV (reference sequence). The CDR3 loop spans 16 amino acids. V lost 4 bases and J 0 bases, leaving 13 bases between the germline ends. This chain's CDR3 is CASSSSGYSSYNEQFF. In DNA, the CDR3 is TGTGCCAGCAGTTCCTCCGGCTACAGCTCCTACAATGAGCAGTTCTTC.

CDR3 sequence: CASSQDLTENQPQHF. Here the CDR3 DNA reads TGTGCCAGCAGCCAGGATCTGACAGAGAATCAGCCCCAGCATTTT. The gene calls are TRBV3-1 (or the pseudogene TRBV3-2) and TRBJ1-5, with D possibly TRBD1 on 5 matching bases. Trimming pared 3 bases from V and 4 bases from J, leaving 13 bases between. Germline CDR1 LGHDT, CDR2 YNNKEL (reference sequence). The CDR3 runs to 15 residues.

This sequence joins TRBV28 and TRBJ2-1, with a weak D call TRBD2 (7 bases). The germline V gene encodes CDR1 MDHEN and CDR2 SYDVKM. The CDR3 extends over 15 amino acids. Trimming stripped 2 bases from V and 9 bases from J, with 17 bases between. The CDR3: CASSLPGLGGPEQFF. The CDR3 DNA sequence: TGTGCCAGCAGTTTACCCGGGTTGGGGGGGCCTGAGCAGTTCTTC.

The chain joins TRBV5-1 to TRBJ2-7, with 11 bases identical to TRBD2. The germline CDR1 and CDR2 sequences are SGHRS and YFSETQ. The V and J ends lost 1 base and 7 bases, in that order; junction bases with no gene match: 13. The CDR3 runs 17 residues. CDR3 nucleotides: TGCGCCAGCAGCTTGTCGACTAGCGGGACCAACCCTCGGGAGCAGTACTTC. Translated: CASSLSTSGTNPREQYF.

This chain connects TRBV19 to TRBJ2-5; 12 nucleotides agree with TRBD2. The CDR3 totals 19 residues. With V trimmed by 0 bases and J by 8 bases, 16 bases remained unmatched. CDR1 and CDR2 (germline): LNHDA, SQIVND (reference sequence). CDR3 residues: CASSIEQGGTSGGYDTQYF. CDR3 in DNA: TGTGCCAGTAGTATAGAACAGGGCGGAACTAGCGGGGGGTACGATACCCAGTACTTC.

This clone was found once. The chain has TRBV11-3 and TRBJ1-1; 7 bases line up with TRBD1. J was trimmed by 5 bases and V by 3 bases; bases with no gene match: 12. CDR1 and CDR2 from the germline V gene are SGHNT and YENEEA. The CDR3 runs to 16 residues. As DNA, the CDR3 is TGTGCCAGCAGCTTGACACACAGGGGACCAGGGACTGAAGCTTTCTTT. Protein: CASSLTHRGPGTEAFF.

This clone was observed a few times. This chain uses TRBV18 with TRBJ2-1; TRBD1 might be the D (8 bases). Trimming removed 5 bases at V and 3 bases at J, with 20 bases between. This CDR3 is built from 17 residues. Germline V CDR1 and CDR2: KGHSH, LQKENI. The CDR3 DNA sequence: TGTGCCAGCTCATCGGACAGGGACGGGACTATCTACAATGAGCAGTTCTTC. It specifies CASSSDRDGTIYNEQFF.

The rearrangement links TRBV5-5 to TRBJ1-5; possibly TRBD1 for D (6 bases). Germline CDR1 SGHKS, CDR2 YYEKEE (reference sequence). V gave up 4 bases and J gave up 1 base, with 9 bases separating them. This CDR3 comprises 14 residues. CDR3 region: CASSPQGSNQPQHF. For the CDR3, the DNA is TGTGCCAGCAGCCCACAGGGAAGCAATCAGCCCCAGCATTTT.

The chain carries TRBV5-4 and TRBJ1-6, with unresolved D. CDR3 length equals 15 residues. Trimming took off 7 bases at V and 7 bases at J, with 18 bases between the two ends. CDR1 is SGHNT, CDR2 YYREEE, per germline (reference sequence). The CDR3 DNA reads TGTGCCAGCGGAATTGGATCGGGGTTGAATTCACCCCTCCACTTT. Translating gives CASGIGSGLNSPLHF.

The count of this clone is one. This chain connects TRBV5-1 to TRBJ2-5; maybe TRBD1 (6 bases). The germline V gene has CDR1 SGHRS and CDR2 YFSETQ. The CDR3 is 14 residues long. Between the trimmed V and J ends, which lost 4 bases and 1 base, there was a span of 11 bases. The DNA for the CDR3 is TGCGCCAGCAGCCTCGGGGACACCCAAGAGACCCAGTACTTC. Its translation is CASSLGDTQETQYF.

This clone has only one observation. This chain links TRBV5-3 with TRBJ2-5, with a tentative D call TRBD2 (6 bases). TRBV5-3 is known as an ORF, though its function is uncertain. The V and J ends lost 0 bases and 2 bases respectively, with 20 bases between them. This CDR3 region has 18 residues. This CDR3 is CARSLDTCGTAKQETQYF. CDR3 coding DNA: TGTGCCAGAAGCTTGGATACCTGCGGGACGGCAAAACAAGAGACCCAGTACTTC.

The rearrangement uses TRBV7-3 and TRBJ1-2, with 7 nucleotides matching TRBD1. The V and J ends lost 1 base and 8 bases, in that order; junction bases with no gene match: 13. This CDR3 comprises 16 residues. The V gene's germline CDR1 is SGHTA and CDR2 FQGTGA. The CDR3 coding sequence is TGTGCCAGCAGCTTAATTGGGGACAGACAGGGCCTGGGCTACACCTTC. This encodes CASSLIGDRQGLGYTF.

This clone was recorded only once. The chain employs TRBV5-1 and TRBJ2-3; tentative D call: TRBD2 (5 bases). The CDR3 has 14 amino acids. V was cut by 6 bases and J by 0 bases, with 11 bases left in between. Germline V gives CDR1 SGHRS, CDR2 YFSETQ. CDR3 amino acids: CASKSRGSTDTQYF. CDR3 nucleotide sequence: TGCGCCAGCAAGTCCCGGGGAAGCACAGATACGCAGTATTTT.

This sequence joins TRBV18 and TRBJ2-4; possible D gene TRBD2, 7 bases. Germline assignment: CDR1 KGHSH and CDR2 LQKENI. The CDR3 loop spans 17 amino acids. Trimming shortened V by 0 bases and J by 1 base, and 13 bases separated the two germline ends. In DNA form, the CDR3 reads TGTGCCAGCTCACCACCGGCTGGGGGGGCCGCCAAAAACATTCAGTACTTC. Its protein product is CASSPPAGGAAKNIQYF.

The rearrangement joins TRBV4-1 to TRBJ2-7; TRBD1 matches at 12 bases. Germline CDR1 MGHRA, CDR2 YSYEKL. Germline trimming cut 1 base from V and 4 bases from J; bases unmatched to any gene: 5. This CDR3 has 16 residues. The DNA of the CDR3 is TGCGCCAGCAGCCAAGGAGGGACAGGGGGCTGGTACGAGCAGTACTTC. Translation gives CASSQGGTGGWYEQYF.

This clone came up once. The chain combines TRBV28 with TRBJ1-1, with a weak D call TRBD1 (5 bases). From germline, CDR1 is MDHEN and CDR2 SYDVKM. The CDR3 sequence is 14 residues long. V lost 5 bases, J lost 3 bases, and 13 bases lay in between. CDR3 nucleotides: TGTGCCAGCAGTCCCCAGACAGACTACACTGAAGCTTTCTTT. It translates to CASSPQTDYTEAFF.

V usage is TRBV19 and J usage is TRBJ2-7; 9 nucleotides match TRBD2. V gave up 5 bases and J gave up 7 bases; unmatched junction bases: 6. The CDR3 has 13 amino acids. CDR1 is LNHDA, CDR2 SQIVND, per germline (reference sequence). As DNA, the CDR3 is TGTGCCAGTAGTGTAGGACTAGCGAGAGAGCAGTACTTC. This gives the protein CASSVGLAREQYF. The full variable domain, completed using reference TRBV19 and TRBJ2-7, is DGGITQSPKYLFRKEGQNVTLSCEQNLNHDAMYWYRQDPGQGLRLIYYSQIVNDFQKGDIAEGYSVSREKKESFPLTVTSAQKNPTAFYLCASSVGLAREQYFGPGTRLTVT.

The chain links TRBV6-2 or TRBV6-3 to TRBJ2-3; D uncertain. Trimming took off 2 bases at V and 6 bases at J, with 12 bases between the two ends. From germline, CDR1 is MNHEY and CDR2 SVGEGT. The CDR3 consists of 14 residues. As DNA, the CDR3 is TGTGCCAGCAGTTACGTCGTCTCGAGGGATACGCAGTATTTT. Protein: CASSYVVSRDTQYF.

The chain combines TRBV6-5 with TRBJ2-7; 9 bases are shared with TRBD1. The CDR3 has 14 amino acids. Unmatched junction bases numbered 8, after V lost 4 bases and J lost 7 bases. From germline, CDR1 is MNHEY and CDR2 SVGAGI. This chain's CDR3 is CASSSGTGHLEQYF. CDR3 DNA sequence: TGTGCCAGCAGTTCCGGGACAGGGCACCTGGAGCAGTACTTC.

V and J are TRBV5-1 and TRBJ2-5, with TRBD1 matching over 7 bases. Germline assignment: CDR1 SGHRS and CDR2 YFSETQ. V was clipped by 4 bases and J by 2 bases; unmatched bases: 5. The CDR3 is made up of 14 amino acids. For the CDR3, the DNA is TGCGCCAGCAGCGTGGGACAGACTCAAGAGACCCAGTACTTC. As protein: CASSVGQTQETQYF.

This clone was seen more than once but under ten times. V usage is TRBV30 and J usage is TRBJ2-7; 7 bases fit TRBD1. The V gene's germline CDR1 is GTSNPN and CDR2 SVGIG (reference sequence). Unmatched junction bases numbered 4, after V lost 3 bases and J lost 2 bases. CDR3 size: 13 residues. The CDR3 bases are TGTGCCTGGAGCGCACAGGGGCCCTACGAGCAGTACTTC. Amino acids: CAWSAQGPYEQYF.

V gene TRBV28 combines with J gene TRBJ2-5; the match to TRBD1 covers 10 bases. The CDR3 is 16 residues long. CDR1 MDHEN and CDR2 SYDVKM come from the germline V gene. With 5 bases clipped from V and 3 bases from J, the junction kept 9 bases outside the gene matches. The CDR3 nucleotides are TGTGCCAGCAGTCCGCCTGGGACAGGGGCGAAAGAGACCCAGTACTTC. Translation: CASSPPGTGAKETQYF.

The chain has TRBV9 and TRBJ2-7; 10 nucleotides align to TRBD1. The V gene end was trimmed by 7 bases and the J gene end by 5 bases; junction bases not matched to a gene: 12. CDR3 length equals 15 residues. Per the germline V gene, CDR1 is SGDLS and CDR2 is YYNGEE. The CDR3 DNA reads TGTGCCAGCTGCCAGACAGGGGGCCTTGGGGACGAGCAGTACTTC. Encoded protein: CASCQTGGLGDEQYF.

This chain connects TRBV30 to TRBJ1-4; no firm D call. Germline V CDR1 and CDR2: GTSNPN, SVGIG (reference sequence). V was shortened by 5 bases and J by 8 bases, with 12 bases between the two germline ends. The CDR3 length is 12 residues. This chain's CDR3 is CAWGGLREKLFF. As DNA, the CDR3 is TGTGCCTGGGGTGGGCTGCGAGAAAAACTGTTTTTT.

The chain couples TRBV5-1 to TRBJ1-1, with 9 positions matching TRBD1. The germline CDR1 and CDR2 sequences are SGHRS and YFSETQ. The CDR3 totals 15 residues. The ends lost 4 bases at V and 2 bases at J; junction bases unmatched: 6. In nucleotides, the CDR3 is TGCGCCAGCAGCAGAGGGACAGGGCCCAACACTGAAGCTTTCTTT. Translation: CASSRGTGPNTEAFF.

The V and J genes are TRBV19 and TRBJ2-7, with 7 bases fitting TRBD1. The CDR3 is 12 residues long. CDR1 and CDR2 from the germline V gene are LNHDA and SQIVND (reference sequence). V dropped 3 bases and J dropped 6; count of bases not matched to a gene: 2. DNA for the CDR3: TGTGCCAGTAGTATGGGGACAGTCGAGCAGTACTTC. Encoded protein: CASSMGTVEQYF.

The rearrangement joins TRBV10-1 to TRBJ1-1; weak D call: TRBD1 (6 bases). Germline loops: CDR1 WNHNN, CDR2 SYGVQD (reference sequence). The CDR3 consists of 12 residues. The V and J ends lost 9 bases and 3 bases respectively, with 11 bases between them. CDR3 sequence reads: CARGGADTEAFF. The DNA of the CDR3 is TGCGCCAGGGGGGGGGCGGACACTGAAGCTTTCTTT.